The 28 T cell receptor beta chains below all came from one sample that was sequenced in a study of blood T cell repertoires in COVID-19. Method: immunoSEQ multiplex PCR; TCRdb's copy keeps in-frame clones and lacks some. Of more than 250,000 clones listed, almost 90% are singletons. Sequenced sample: PBMCs or T cells enriched from blood (not recorded which). All receptors come from a woman aged 18-29 years with acute COVID-19.

This clone showed up just once. The CDR3: CASSSSSSVNTEAFF. The CDR3 DNA reads TGTGCCAGCAGTTCCAGCTCTAGCGTGAACACTGAAGCTTTCTTT. The chain combines TRBV11-2 with TRBJ1-1; no reliable D call. The CDR3 spans 15 residues. Germline V CDR1 and CDR2: SGHAT, FQNNGV. V lost 6 bases and J lost 0, with 14 bases in between.

The V gene is TRBV6-1, the J gene TRBJ1-4, with a possible D match to TRBD1 (6 bases). The CDR3 totals 16 residues. The V gene lost 2 bases and the J gene lost 5 bases, with 15 bases spanning the gap. Germline-derived CDR1 and CDR2 are MNHNS and SASEGT. CDR3 amino acids: CASSEFRGRLNEKLFF. DNA for the CDR3: TGTGCCAGCAGTGAATTCAGGGGAAGACTGAATGAAAAACTGTTTTTT.

This rearrangement joins TRBV11-2 to TRBJ1-2, with D tentatively TRBD1 (6 bases). Trimming left V 0 bases short and J 3 bases short, with 11 bases between. Looked up from germline, CDR1 is SGHAT and CDR2 is FQNNGV. The CDR3 spans 15 residues. The CDR3 DNA reads as TGTGCCAGCAGCTTAGATCGGACAGCCTACTATGGCTACACCTTC. Its protein is CASSLDRTAYYGYTF.

This clone was counted a single time. This chain links TRBV2 with TRBJ2-1; 14 bases agree with TRBD2. Germline V gene sequence: CDR1 SNHLY, CDR2 FYNNEI. Trimming at V came to 4 bases and at J to 5 bases, leaving 10 bases not matched to a gene. This CDR3 is built from 18 residues. The CDR3 region is CASSGETSGRDKNNEQFF. CDR3 DNA: TGTGCCAGCAGTGGTGAGACTAGCGGGAGGGATAAAAACAATGAGCAGTTCTTC.

The rearrangement links TRBV29-1 to TRBJ1-1; possible D gene TRBD1, 6 bases. CDR1 is SQVTM, CDR2 ANQGSEA, per germline. Trimming took 3 bases from V and 5 from J, leaving 10 bases between them. The CDR3 is 12 residues long. Written as DNA, the CDR3 is TGCAGCGTTGAGATAGGGGGTACTGAAGCTTTCTTT. Translation: CSVEIGGTEAFF.

To note about this clone: Other DNA sequences of this sample code for an identical CDR3. This chain joins TRBV5-1 and TRBJ1-1; weak D call: TRBD1 (5 bases). Germline CDR1 is SGHRS and CDR2 is YFSETQ. The V end was cut by 4 bases, the J end by 4 bases, with 11 bases between. This CDR3 contains 13 residues. CDR3 in amino acids: CASSPQVGTEAFF. Here the CDR3 DNA reads TGCGCCAGCAGCCCACAGGTAGGCACTGAAGCTTTCTTT.

In this sample, this clone turned up a few times. This chain connects TRBV2 to TRBJ2-2; TRBD2 agrees at 10 bases. After removal of 8 bases from V and 8 bases from J, the junction contained 14 bases not matched to a gene. From germline, CDR1 is SNHLY and CDR2 FYNNEI. There are 16 residues in the CDR3. CDR3 DNA: TGTGCCAGCGCCGCCGCCGGGACTAGCGTCCAGGGGGAGCTGTTTTTT. Translated, it gives CASAAAGTSVQGELFF.

This rearrangement joins TRBV19 to TRBJ2-7; 11 bases are a match to TRBD2. J gave up 1 base and V 5 bases, and 4 bases lay outside the gene matches. Germline loops: CDR1 LNHDA, CDR2 SQIVND (reference sequence). This CDR3 is 15 amino acids long. CDR3 in amino acids: CASSPLAGGSYEQYF. The CDR3 DNA follows: TGTGCCAGTAGTCCTCTAGCGGGAGGTTCCTACGAGCAGTACTTC.

The chain joins TRBV21-1 to TRBJ1-3. TRBV21-1 corresponds to a pseudogene. This CDR3 spans 16 amino acids. The CDR3 reads CASMHRRETSGNTIYF. The CDR3 DNA reads as TGTGCCAGCATGCATCGCCGGGAAACCTCTGGAAACACCATATATTTT.

The V call is TRBV7-3, the J call TRBJ2-1; 8 bases match TRBD1. The germline V gene has CDR1 SGHTA and CDR2 FQGTGA. The CDR3 is made up of 16 amino acids. V shed 4 bases, J shed 6 bases, and the junction held 11 bases outside the gene matches. CDR3 nucleotide sequence: TGTGCCAGCAGCTCCCGAGGGGGGACAGGTGGCAATGAGCAGTTCTTC. Translated, it gives CASSSRGGTGGNEQFF.

This chain uses TRBV27 with TRBJ1-6; D gene ambiguous. V lost 3 bases and J 5 bases, leaving 8 bases between the germline ends. This CDR3 has 14 residues. CDR1 MNHEY and CDR2 SMNVEV come from the germline V gene (reference sequence). CDR3 protein: CASSFWQNNSPLHF. In nucleotides, the CDR3 is TGTGCCAGCAGTTTTTGGCAGAATAATTCACCCCTCCACTTT.

The rearrangement links TRBV12-5 to TRBJ2-1; 10 bases map to TRBD1. The J segment lost 1 base and the V segment lost 0 bases, leaving 9 bases of the junction unmatched. The CDR3 sequence is 19 residues long. The V gene's germline CDR1 is LGHNT and CDR2 FRNRAP. The CDR3 sequence: CASGLVLWDRGESYNEQFF. CDR3 bases: TGTGCTAGTGGTTTGGTACTATGGGACAGGGGAGAATCCTACAATGAGCAGTTCTTC. The full variable domain, completed using reference TRBV12-5 and TRBJ2-1, is DARVTQTPRHKVTEMGQEVTMRCQPILGHNTVFWYRQTMMQGLELLAYFRNRAPLDDSGMPKDRFSAEMPDATLATLKIQPSEPRDSAVYFCASGLVLWDRGESYNEQFFGPGTRLTVL.

V usage is TRBV7-9 and J usage is TRBJ2-7; D is possibly TRBD2 (6 bases). Trimming removed 2 bases from V and 1 base from J, with 12 bases in between. Germline V gene lookup returns CDR1 SEHNR and CDR2 FQNEAQ (reference sequence). CDR3 length equals 15 residues. CDR3 region: CASSLPSAGSYEQYF. CDR3 nucleotides: TGTGCCAGCAGCTTACCCTCGGCGGGGTCCTACGAGCAGTACTTC.

The chain is built from TRBV18 and TRBJ2-1, with 9 bases identical to TRBD2. CDR3 length: 15 amino acids. Germline V gene data show CDR1 as KGHSH and CDR2 as LQKENI. The V gene end was trimmed by 3 bases and the J gene end by 10 bases; junction bases not matched to a gene: 10. The CDR3 sequence: CASSPGLASSREQFF. CDR3 DNA: TGTGCCAGCTCACCGGGACTAGCCTCCTCCAGGGAGCAGTTCTTC.

The rearrangement joins TRBV27 to TRBJ2-3; D gene unclear. With 2 bases removed from V and 7 bases from J, the gap between germline ends came to 10 bases. Germline lookup yields CDR1 MNHEY and CDR2 SMNVEV (reference sequence). There are 13 residues in the CDR3. CDR3 nucleotides: TGTGCCAGCAGTTTAGGCCCCGTTCATACGCAGTATTTT. As protein: CASSLGPVHTQYF.

The chain employs TRBV2 and TRBJ2-7; 11 nucleotides align to TRBD2. The CDR3 is made up of 15 amino acids. V was pared by 8 bases and J by 6 bases, with 12 bases of the junction left unmatched. CDR1 and CDR2 from the germline V gene are SNHLY and FYNNEI. CDR3: CASLPEGLAVAEQYF. As DNA, the CDR3 is TGTGCCAGCCTCCCCGAGGGACTAGCGGTCGCCGAGCAGTACTTC.

The chain employs TRBV12-5 and TRBJ1-5; the match to TRBD1 covers 9 bases. This CDR3 is 18 amino acids long. The ends lost 2 bases at V and 5 bases at J; junction bases unmatched: 13. The germline V gene encodes CDR1 LGHNT and CDR2 FRNRAP. The CDR3 DNA sequence: TGTGCTAGTGGTTTGTCCGACCAACCTCGGACAGGGGATCAGCCCCAGCATTTT. Its translation: CASGLSDQPRTGDQPQHF.

This chain links TRBV7-2 with TRBJ2-7; a possible D gene is TRBD1 (6 bases). CDR3 length equals 13 residues. V was clipped by 2 bases and J by 5 bases, with 10 bases between them. Germline lookup yields CDR1 SGHTA and CDR2 FQGNSA. The CDR3 sequence: CASSLLQGHEQYF. In DNA, the CDR3 is TGTGCCAGCAGCTTATTACAGGGCCACGAGCAGTACTTC.

J is TRBJ2-3 and V is TRBV6-5, with D possibly matching TRBD1 (8 bases). Germline V gene sequence: CDR1 MNHEY, CDR2 SVGAGI. V lost 11 bases and J lost 1, with 19 bases in between. The CDR3 loop spans 15 amino acids. The DNA of the CDR3 is TGTGCCGGGGGGGAGCCGGGACAGGGCACAGATACGCAGTATTTT. Translation: CAGGEPGQGTDTQYF.

The rearrangement links TRBV2 to TRBJ2-2, with D unresolved. Germline CDR1 and CDR2: SNHLY and FYNNEI. The CDR3 extends over 12 amino acids. V gave up 10 bases and J gave up 1 base, with 7 bases separating them. The CDR3 is CATYLNTGELFF. The CDR3 DNA follows: TGTGCCACTTATTTGAACACCGGGGAGCTGTTTTTT. Variable domain in full (rest from reference TRBV2 and TRBJ2-2): EPEVTQTPSHQVTQMGQEVILRCVPISNHLYFYWYRQILGQKVEFLVSFYNNEISEKSEIFDDQFSVERPDGSNFTLKIRSTKLEDSAMYFCATYLNTGELFFGEGSRLTVL.

DNA of the CDR3: TGTGCTAGTGGTTTGGACAAAAGGGGTTCACCCCTCCACTTT. Translation: CASGLDKRGSPLHF. The chain recombines TRBV12-5 with TRBJ1-6, with a possible D match to TRBD1 (5 bases). The CDR3 loop spans 14 amino acids. V was shortened by 1 base and J by 9 bases, with 10 bases between the two germline ends. Per the germline V gene, CDR1 is LGHNT and CDR2 is FRNRAP.

This clone was detected only once. The CDR3 sequence: CASSFRTENTGELFF. The DNA of the CDR3 is TGTGCCAGCAGTTTTCGAACAGAAAACACCGGGGAGCTGTTTTTT. The J gene is TRBJ2-2, the V gene TRBV27; no firm D call. Germline values: CDR1 MNHEY, CDR2 SMNVEV (reference sequence). The CDR3 is 15 residues long. The V end lost 3 bases, the J end lost 2 bases, and 10 bases lay between the germline ends.

The chain combines TRBV5-1 with TRBJ2-3; maybe TRBD1 (5 bases). There are 15 residues in the CDR3. Germline assignment: CDR1 SGHRS and CDR2 YFSETQ. The V and J ends lost 4 bases and 0 bases respectively, with 12 bases between them. Here the CDR3 DNA reads TGCGCCAGCAGCCTGACAGTCGCTAGCACAGATACGCAGTATTTT. It specifies CASSLTVASTDTQYF.

CDR3 sequence: CSVEDRRIAEAFF. CDR3 nucleotide sequence: TGCAGCGTTGAAGATCGTAGAATCGCTGAAGCTTTCTTT. The chain joins TRBV29-1 to TRBJ1-1; D is undetermined. Germline V CDR1 and CDR2: SQVTM, ANQGSEA. Deletions cut 0 bases from V and 6 bases from J, with 11 bases between. This CDR3 is built from 13 residues.

This clone was seen once. V and J are TRBV7-2 and TRBJ2-1; 9 bases agree with TRBD1. The CDR3 spans 15 residues. Losses at the gene ends were 5 bases for V and 2 bases for J; bases not matched to a gene: 4. Germline CDR1 SGHTA, CDR2 FQGNSA. The chain's CDR3 is CASSPGQGPYNEQFF. The CDR3 DNA is TGTGCCAGCAGCCCGGGACAGGGCCCCTACAATGAGCAGTTCTTC.

V gene TRBV18 combines with J gene TRBJ2-7; D uncertain. There are 13 residues in the CDR3. V was trimmed by 3 bases and J by 5 bases, leaving 11 bases between them. Germline V gene sequence: CDR1 KGHSH, CDR2 LQKENI. The CDR3 loop is CASSPSLSDEQYF. CDR3 sequence (DNA): TGTGCCAGCTCACCGTCCTTATCAGACGAGCAGTACTTC.

This chain connects TRBV15 to TRBJ2-1, with 7 bases aligning to TRBD2. This CDR3 spans 15 amino acids. The junction had 6 bases not matched to a gene; V was cut back by 1 base and J by 6 bases. Germline CDR1 reads LNHNV; CDR2 reads YYDKDF (reference sequence). The CDR3 DNA reads TGTGCCACCAGCAGAGGTGATAGCGGGCGCAATGAGCAGTTCTTC. Residues: CATSRGDSGRNEQFF. The full variable domain, completed using reference TRBV15 and TRBJ2-1, is DAMVIQNPRYQVTQFGKPVTLSCSQTLNHNVMYWYQQKSSQAPKLLFHYYDKDFNNEADTPDNFQSRRPNTSFCFLDIRSPGLGDTAMYLCATSRGDSGRNEQFFGPGTRLTVL.

The V gene is TRBV10-2, the J gene TRBJ2-1; 9 positions match TRBD2. CDR3 length: 14 residues. V lost 4 bases and J lost 7; bases outside the gene matches: 5. The germline V gene encodes CDR1 WSHSY and CDR2 SAAADI. Written as DNA, the CDR3 is TGCGCCAGCAGTGTTAGCGGGAGTGTTAATGAGCAGTTCTTC. Amino acids: CASSVSGSVNEQFF.